Below are 27 T cell receptor beta chains sequenced from a single sample in a study of CD8+CD57+ T cells in acquired aplastic anemia. The template for TCR beta VDJ and CDR3 sequence profiling was genomic DNA. TCRdb analysed the reads with MiXCR anew, one entry per CDR3 protein. The data hold approximately 200,000 distinct CDR3 sequences, with around three fifths observed a single time. Sequences were obtained from sorted CD4+, CD8+, or CD8+CD57+ T cells (not recorded which) from PBMCs. These receptors all stem from a human donor with severe aplastic anemia or a healthy control (not recorded which).

V usage is TRBV7-9 and J usage is TRBJ2-5; TRBD1 matches 9 bases. The CDR3 spans 15 residues. V lost 8 bases to trimming and J lost 5 bases; unmatched junction nucleotides: 12. Germline CDR1 SEHNR, CDR2 FQNEAQ (reference sequence). CDR3 residues: CASGPRTGVRETQYF. The DNA for the CDR3 is TGTGCCAGCGGCCCCCGGACAGGGGTTCGGGAGACCCAGTACTTC.

This clonotype was recorded once. The chain carries TRBV7-9 and TRBJ2-1; 8 bases align to TRBD1. Germline V lookup: CDR1 SEHNR, CDR2 FQNEAQ (reference sequence). V shed 5 bases, J shed 1 base, and the junction held 13 bases outside the gene matches. This CDR3 region has 18 residues. This CDR3 reads CASSNRDRTVKSYNEQFF. Here the CDR3 DNA reads TGTGCCAGCAGCAACCGGGACAGGACGGTAAAATCCTACAATGAGCAGTTCTTC.

This clonotype came up many times. The V call is TRBV7-9, the J call TRBJ2-3; 9 bases map to TRBD1. V was clipped by 5 bases and J by 1 base; unmatched bases: 4. Germline values: CDR1 SEHNR, CDR2 FQNEAQ (reference sequence). This CDR3 is 15 amino acids long. The CDR3 loop is CASSTGGEGTDTQYF. The DNA of the CDR3 is TGTGCCAGCAGCACAGGGGGCGAGGGCACAGATACGCAGTATTTT.

The CDR3 loop reads CSARQGPAIQETQYF. Written as DNA, the CDR3 is TGCAGTGCCAGACAGGGTCCGGCGATCCAAGAGACCCAGTACTTC. The chain uses TRBV20-1 and TRBJ2-5, with TRBD1 matching 7 bases. The CDR3 length is 15 residues. V gave up 6 bases and J gave up 1 base; unmatched junction bases: 11. The V gene's germline CDR1 is DFQATT and CDR2 SNEGSKA (reference sequence).

As to this clonotype: One end of the junction does not line up with germline, which may come from a read error. The chain employs TRBV2 and TRBJ1-5, with 7 positions matching TRBD1. CDR1 is SNHLY and CDR2 is FYNNEI in the germline V gene. The CDR3 sequence is 15 residues long. CDR3 protein: CASRDRVGSNQPQHF. CDR3 DNA: TGTGCCAGCAGAGACAGGGTAGGAAGCAATCAACCCCAGCATTTT.

The V gene is TRBV5-4, the J gene TRBJ1-2; 10 bases are a match to TRBD1. The CDR3 is 14 residues long. Per the germline V gene, CDR1 is SGHNT and CDR2 is YYREEE (reference sequence). V was clipped by 4 bases and J by 5 bases; unmatched bases: 5. The CDR3 coding sequence is TGTGCCAGCAGCACCACGGGACAGGGGTATGGCTACACCTTC. It translates to CASSTTGQGYGYTF.

V usage is TRBV20-1 and J usage is TRBJ2-3; tentative D call: TRBD2 (6 bases). The CDR3 is 15 residues long. Germline CDR1 and CDR2: DFQATT and SNEGSKA (reference sequence). The V end lost 2 bases, the J end lost 1 base, and 13 bases lay between the germline ends. CDR3 sequence reads: CSARFTGLRTDTQYF. DNA of the CDR3: TGCAGTGCTAGATTTACGGGACTCCGCACAGATACGCAGTATTTT.

This clonotype was observed many times. This chain links TRBV27 with TRBJ2-7; D tentatively fits TRBD1 or TRBD2 (5 bases each). Germline loops: CDR1 MNHEY, CDR2 SMNVEV (reference sequence). V was shortened by 5 bases and J by 1 base, with 12 bases between the two germline ends. The CDR3 runs 14 residues. Written as DNA, the CDR3 is TGTGCCAGCAGTACCGCCAGGGAGTCCTACGAGCAGTACTTC. Translated, it gives CASSTARESYEQYF.

In its sample, this clonotype was seen a few times. The gene calls are TRBV6-5 and TRBJ2-6, with D unresolved. CDR1 is MNHEY and CDR2 is SVGAGI in the germline V gene. The germline V and J ends were trimmed by 1 base and 1 base, with 11 bases remaining between them. This CDR3 contains 17 residues. CDR3 residues: CASSYLDGNSGANVLTF. The CDR3 DNA reads TGTGCCAGCAGTTACTTGGATGGGAATTCTGGGGCCAACGTCCTGACTTTC.

This clonotype was counted many times. The CDR3 DNA sequence: TGTGCCAGTAGTCCAGGCACCGGGTGGTCGTACGAGCAGTACTTC. Its translation: CASSPGTGWSYEQYF. The chain links TRBV19 to TRBJ2-7; D unclear. Germline CDR1 is LNHDA and CDR2 is SQIVND (reference sequence). V dropped 5 bases and J dropped 4 bases, with 18 bases sitting between them. The CDR3 runs 15 residues. The full variable domain, its missing parts supplied by reference TRBV19 and TRBJ2-7, is DGGITQSPKYLFRKEGQNVTLSCEQNLNHDAMYWYRQDPGQGLRLIYYSQIVNDFQKGDIAEGYSVSREKKESFPLTVTSAQKNPTAFYLCASSPGTGWSYEQYFGPGTRLTVT.

V usage is TRBV19 and J usage is TRBJ2-5; D could derive from TRBD1 or TRBD2 (5 bases each). CDR3 length equals 13 residues. V was clipped by 5 bases and J by 7 bases, with 14 bases between them. Germline loops: CDR1 LNHDA, CDR2 SQIVND (reference sequence). CDR3 nucleotides: TGTGCCAGTAGTCCGGGACCCACGGGGACCCAGTACTTC. Translating gives CASSPGPTGTQYF.

As to this clonotype: A read error is likely, as this CDR3 ends without the conserved phenylalanine or tryptophan. V usage is TRBV20-1 and J usage is TRBJ2-5, with 8 bases fitting TRBD1. Trimming removed 5 bases from V and 5 bases from J; junction bases left unmatched: 16. The germline V gene encodes CDR1 DFQATT and CDR2 SNEGSKA (reference sequence). The length of the CDR3 is 16 residues. This CDR3 reads CSAPTLVRGPSETQYL. As DNA, the CDR3 is TGCAGTGCTCCCACCCTGGTCAGGGGGCCAAGTGAGACCCAGTACCTC.

CDR3 DNA sequence: TGTGCCATCACCGAATTGATGAACACTGAAGCTTTCTTT. It is translated as CAITELMNTEAFF. The rearrangement links TRBV10-3 to TRBJ1-1; no reliable D call. This CDR3 region has 13 residues. The V end lost 7 bases, the J end lost 0 bases, and 9 bases lay between the germline ends. CDR1 is ENHRY, CDR2 SYGVKD, per germline.

The sample holds a few counts of this clonotype. The rearrangement links TRBV20-1 to TRBJ1-2; the match to TRBD1 covers 11 bases. Germline CDR1 is DFQATT and CDR2 is SNEGSKA (reference sequence). This CDR3 has 13 residues. V shed 6 bases and J 4 bases; nucleotides not matched to a gene: 4. CDR3 DNA sequence: TGCAGTGCAACCGGGACAGGGGGCTATGGCTACACCTTC. It specifies CSATGTGGYGYTF.

The genes are TRBV5-1 and TRBJ2-7, with D tentatively TRBD1 (5 bases). CDR1 is SGHRS, CDR2 YFSETQ, per germline. Trimming stripped 2 bases from V and 5 bases from J, with 8 bases between. The CDR3 sequence is 12 residues long. The CDR3 loop reads CASSLQGDEQYF. DNA for the CDR3: TGCGCCAGCAGCTTACAAGGGGACGAGCAGTACTTC.

This clonotype was detected many times. The rearrangement links TRBV7-2 to TRBJ2-5; no firm D call. Trimming pared 2 bases from V and 5 bases from J, leaving 9 bases between. Germline V gene lookup returns CDR1 SGHTA and CDR2 FQGNSA. This CDR3 comprises 13 residues. The CDR3: CASSLPPEETQYF. The CDR3 nucleotides read TGTGCCAGCAGCTTACCCCCTGAGGAGACCCAGTACTTC. The full variable domain, its missing parts supplied by reference TRBV7-2 and TRBJ2-5, is GAGVSQSPSNKVTEKGKDVELRCDPISGHTALYWYRQSLGQGLEFLIYFQGNSAPDKSGLPSDRFSAERTGGSVSTLTIQRTQQEDSAVYLCASSLPPEETQYFGPGTRLLVL.

CDR3 DNA sequence: TGTGCCAGCATGAGGGTTCGAGAGACCCAGTACTTC. Encoded protein: CASMRVRETQYF. The chain carries TRBV7-8 and TRBJ2-5, with TRBD2 as a possible D gene (5 bases). Germline CDR1 and CDR2: SGHVS and FQNEAQ. V lost 7 bases and J lost 4, with 10 bases in between. This CDR3 has 12 amino acids.

J is TRBJ1-2 and V is TRBV2; 7 positions agree with TRBD1. The CDR3 sequence is 16 residues long. CDR1 and CDR2 (germline): SNHLY, FYNNEI. The junction had 11 bases not matched to a gene; V was cut back by 1 base and J by 6 bases. Here the CDR3 reads CASSEEGTAPKDGYTF. The CDR3 bases are TGTGCCAGCAGTGAAGAAGGGACAGCGCCAAAGGATGGCTACACCTTC.

V gene TRBV15 combines with J gene TRBJ1-2; D may be TRBD1 (5 bases). The CDR3 is 14 residues long. Germline V CDR1 and CDR2: LNHNV, YYDKDF (reference sequence). V lost 0 bases and J lost 4, with 9 bases in between. Here the CDR3 reads CATSRDGTAYGYTF. CDR3 bases: TGTGCCACCAGCAGAGATGGGACGGCCTATGGCTACACCTTC.

The chain couples TRBV7-2 to TRBJ1-6, with a tentative D call TRBD1 (6 bases). Trimming removed 0 bases from V and 8 bases from J, with 11 bases in between. The CDR3 is 15 amino acids. Germline-derived CDR1 and CDR2 are SGHTA and FQGNSA. This CDR3 is CASSLALGGHSPLHF. The CDR3 DNA reads TGTGCCAGCAGCTTAGCATTGGGGGGGCATTCACCCCTCCACTTT. Supplemented by reference TRBV7-2 and TRBJ1-6, the full variable domain reads GAGVSQSPSNKVTEKGKDVELRCDPISGHTALYWYRQSLGQGLEFLIYFQGNSAPDKSGLPSDRFSAERTGGSVSTLTIQRTQQEDSAVYLCASSLALGGHSPLHFGNGTRLTVT.

This chain joins TRBV9 and TRBJ1-2; D is undetermined. Germline V gives CDR1 SGDLS, CDR2 YYNGEE. V lost 6 bases and J 4 bases, leaving 19 bases between the germline ends. The CDR3 extends over 15 amino acids. CDR3 amino acids: CASTAGPENSYGYTF. The CDR3 coding sequence is TGTGCCAGCACCGCCGGTCCCGAGAATAGCTATGGCTACACCTTC.

This chain joins TRBV7-9 and TRBJ2-1; D uncertain. The V gene lost 0 bases and the J gene lost 8 bases, with 8 bases spanning the gap. The CDR3 sequence is 13 residues long. CDR1 SEHNR and CDR2 FQNEAQ come from the germline V gene (reference sequence). The CDR3, as DNA: TGTGCCAGCAGCTTAGCTGTGGTCCATGAGCAGTTCTTC. Its protein product is CASSLAVVHEQFF. Based on the CDR3 plus reference TRBV7-9 and TRBJ2-1, the full variable domain is DTGVSQNPRHKITKRGQNVTFRCDPISEHNRLYWYRQTLGQGPEFLTYFQNEAQLEKSRLLSDRFSAERPKGSFSTLEIQRTEQGDSAMYLCASSLAVVHEQFFGPGTRLTVL.

This clonotype was observed once. The junction departs from germline at one end; a sequencing error may be responsible. The V call is TRBV19, the J call TRBJ2-7, with D possibly matching TRBD2 (6 bases). The CDR3 is made up of 16 amino acids. Germline values: CDR1 LNHDA, CDR2 SQIVND (reference sequence). CDR3 in DNA: TGTGCCAGTAGTTCCCCCGCTAGCGCGAGCTCCTACGAGCGGTACTTC. Protein sequence: CASSSPASASSYERYF. Full variable domain (remainder filled in from reference TRBV19 and TRBJ2-7): DGGITQSPKYLFRKEGQNVTLSCEQNLNHDAMYWYRQDPGQGLRLIYYSQIVNDFQKGDIAEGYSVSREKKESFPLTVTSAQKNPTAFYLCASSSPASASSYERYFGPGTRLTVT.

In its sample, this clonotype was seen once. This sequence joins TRBV24-1 and TRBJ1-5, with TRBD1 as a possible D gene (5 bases). Trimming stripped 0 bases from V and 6 bases from J, with 8 bases between. This CDR3 is 14 amino acids long. CDR1 is KGHDR and CDR2 is SFDVKD in the germline V gene. CDR3 protein: CATSDLKGTQPQHF. The CDR3 nucleotides read TGTGCCACCAGTGATTTGAAGGGGACTCAGCCCCAGCATTTT.

The chain has TRBV29-1 and TRBJ1-1, with D tentatively TRBD1 (5 bases). The germline V and J ends were trimmed by 8 bases and 4 bases, with 29 bases remaining between them. CDR1 SQVTM and CDR2 ANQGSEA come from the germline V gene. This CDR3 comprises 17 residues. CDR3 sequence reads: CSPETSGAIRPSTEAFF. The DNA for the CDR3 is TGCAGCCCCGAAACATCCGGGGCAATACGACCTAGCACTGAAGCTTTCTTT.

The chain combines TRBV7-6 with TRBJ2-7; no clear D. The ends were cut back, 2 bases at V and 0 bases at J, with 8 bases in the middle. Germline V gene data show CDR1 as SGHVS and CDR2 as FNYEAQ. CDR3 length equals 14 residues. CDR3 in DNA: TGTGCCAGCAGCTTAACGGGCAGCTCCTACGAGCAGTACTTC. As protein: CASSLTGSSYEQYF.

Of note for this clonotype: One end of the junction does not line up with germline, which may come from a read error. This chain connects TRBV15 to TRBJ2-3; TRBD1 matches at 7 bases. Germline CDR1 is LNHNV and CDR2 is YYDKDF (reference sequence). The CDR3 has 16 residues. DNA for the CDR3: TGTGCCACCAGCAGATTAGGGACAGCCCCAACAGATACTCAGTATTTT. Its protein product is CATSRLGTAPTDTQYF.